A single sample is the source of the 6 T cell receptor beta chains below, sequenced in a study of blood T cell repertoires in COVID-19. Some clones are missing from TCRdb's copy, which holds only in-frame ones; the method was immunoSEQ multiplex PCR. The sample includes approximately 130,000 clones, approximately 86% of them seen just once. Sequencing input: peripheral blood. These receptors were collected from a woman between 50 and 59 years old who had recovered from COVID-19.

Written as DNA, the CDR3 is TGTGCCAGCAGTTACGGCGACAGGGTCAGGTCACCCCTCCACTTT. Protein product: CASSYGDRVRSPLHF. The chain recombines TRBV6-5 with TRBJ1-6; 7 positions match TRBD1. Trimming removed 2 bases from V and 10 bases from J; junction bases left unmatched: 8. The germline gives CDR1 MNHEY, CDR2 SVGAGI. The CDR3 runs to 15 residues.

The chain links TRBV29-1 to TRBJ2-3; D perhaps matches TRBD1 (8 bases). V was cut by 3 bases and J by 9 bases, with 28 bases left in between. The V gene's germline CDR1 is SQVTM and CDR2 ANQGSEA. The CDR3 sequence is 17 residues long. The CDR3 coding sequence is TGCAGCGTTGAGGGAGGGACAGGATCCCCCGTCCGCGAGACGCAGTATTTT. It codes for CSVEGGTGSPVRETQYF.

The genes are TRBV2 and TRBJ2-3; 11 bases match TRBD2. Germline V gives CDR1 SNHLY, CDR2 FYNNEI. There are 15 residues in the CDR3. Germline trimming cut 6 bases from V and 4 bases from J; bases unmatched to any gene: 6. The CDR3 here is CASRRASGGPDTQYF. CDR3 bases: TGTGCCAGCAGAAGAGCTAGCGGGGGGCCAGATACGCAGTATTTT. Variable domain in full (rest from reference TRBV2 and TRBJ2-3): EPEVTQTPSHQVTQMGQEVILRCVPISNHLYFYWYRQILGQKVEFLVSFYNNEISEKSEIFDDQFSVERPDGSNFTLKIRSTKLEDSAMYFCASRRASGGPDTQYFGPGTRLTVL.

This chain links TRBV12-5 with TRBJ1-1; maybe TRBD1 (6 bases). Germline CDR1 and CDR2: LGHNT and FRNRAP. Between the trimmed V and J ends, which lost 6 bases and 5 bases, there was a span of 13 bases. This CDR3 is built from 13 residues. DNA for the CDR3: TGTGCTAGTGGCGGACAGAGAGGTACTGAAGCTTTCTTT. Translating gives CASGGQRGTEAFF.

This sequence joins TRBV19 and TRBJ1-2, with 7 bases aligning to TRBD1. Germline CDR1 LNHDA, CDR2 SQIVND (reference sequence). The CDR3 totals 18 residues. J was trimmed by 0 bases and V by 4 bases; bases with no gene match: 14. DNA for the CDR3: TGTGCCAGTAGTAGCGGGACAGTGCCTCGCTCAGCTAACTATGGCTACACCTTC. As protein: CASSSGTVPRSANYGYTF.

The rearrangement links TRBV28 to TRBJ2-2; a possible D gene is TRBD1 (5 bases). The V end was cut by 9 bases, the J end by 2 bases, with 10 bases between. There are 13 residues in the CDR3. Germline CDR1 reads MDHEN; CDR2 reads SYDVKM. DNA for the CDR3: TGTGCCAGTTTCAGGGCAAACACCGGGGAGCTGTTTTTT. Translation: CASFRANTGELFF.